Below are 31 T cell receptor beta chains sequenced from a single sample in a study of identical twins. TCRdb reprocessed the 5' RACE reads with MiXCR, giving one entry per CDR3 protein. The table shows more than 400,000 distinct CDR3 sequences, with roughly 15% occurring only once. These records were also assigned to another study, of yellow fever vaccine responses in identical twins.

Specimen: CD4+ T cells sorted from blood. These receptors all stem from a woman aged 18-29 years in good health.

Ten or more counts support this clonotype. This chain links TRBV27 with TRBJ2-1; D may be TRBD1 or TRBD2 (5 bases each). The CDR3 consists of 15 residues. Trimming shortened V by 3 bases and J by 5 bases, and 14 bases separated the two germline ends. The V gene's germline CDR1 is MNHEY and CDR2 SMNVEV (reference sequence). CDR3 sequence: CASSLRGPLHNEQFF. CDR3 DNA: TGTGCCAGCAGTTTGAGGGGTCCCCTTCACAATGAGCAGTTCTTC.

The rearrangement links TRBV7-8 to TRBJ2-7; D is possibly TRBD1 (6 bases). From germline, CDR1 is SGHVS and CDR2 FQNEAQ. V lost 1 base and J lost 3, with 13 bases in between. The CDR3 loop spans 15 amino acids. CDR3 nucleotide sequence: TGTGCCAGCAGCTTAGGGGGGACAAGCAACTACGAGCAGTACTTC. It encodes CASSLGGTSNYEQYF.

This clonotype was observed many times. The junction does not match germline at one end; this may be a read error. The chain carries TRBV5-1 and TRBJ2-2; 10 bases are shared with TRBD2. CDR1 SGHRS and CDR2 YFSETQ come from the germline V gene. This CDR3 is built from 15 residues. The CDR3 bases are TGTGCCAGCAGTTGGACTAGCGGGAACACCGGGGAGCTGTTTTTT. Translating it yields CASSWTSGNTGELFF. The full variable domain, rest sourced from reference TRBV5-1 and TRBJ2-2, is KAGVTQTPRYLIKTRGQQVTLSCSPISGHRSVSWYQQTPGQGLQFLFEYFSETQRNKGNFPGRFSGRQFSNSRSEMNVSTLELGDSALYLCASSWTSGNTGELFFGEGSRLTVL.

The genes are TRBV4-1 and TRBJ2-5; the D gene is possibly TRBD2 (6 bases). CDR1 MGHRA and CDR2 YSYEKL come from the germline V gene. The CDR3 consists of 17 residues. Deletions cut 2 bases from V and 1 base from J, with 17 bases between. Here the CDR3 DNA reads TGCGCCAGCAGCCAAAATCCGGCTGGGGGGATCCAAGAGACCCAGTACTTC. Amino acid sequence: CASSQNPAGGIQETQYF.

This clonotype was seen more than once but under ten times. The V gene is TRBV7-6, the J gene TRBJ1-1, with D possibly TRBD1 on 6 matching bases. The ends were cut back, 5 bases at V and 6 bases at J, with 13 bases in the middle. The CDR3 is made up of 13 amino acids. In germline, CDR1 is SGHVS, CDR2 FNYEAQ. CDR3 sequence reads: CASSQSWTAEAFF. Here the CDR3 DNA reads TGTGCCAGCAGCCAATCCTGGACAGCTGAAGCTTTCTTT.

This clonotype was seen a few times. The chain uses TRBV5-1 and TRBJ2-7; TRBD1 might be the D (6 bases). Germline assignment: CDR1 SGHRS and CDR2 YFSETQ. The CDR3 loop spans 16 amino acids. V was trimmed by 4 bases and J by 4 bases, leaving 21 bases between them. The CDR3: CASSPRTTRGWYEQYF. The CDR3 coding sequence is TGCGCCAGCAGCCCCCGGACAACGAGGGGGTGGTACGAGCAGTACTTC.

This clonotype showed up just a few times. The chain couples TRBV3-1 to TRBJ1-1, with D maybe TRBD1 (6 bases). This CDR3 has 12 residues. V was pared by 1 base and J by 10 bases, with 10 bases between. The germline V gene encodes CDR1 LGHDT and CDR2 YNNKEL (reference sequence). DNA of the CDR3: TGTGCCAGCAGCCAAGGAGTAGGGGGAGCTTTCTTT. This gives the protein CASSQGVGGAFF.

This clonotype was observed a few times. This chain joins TRBV6-5 and TRBJ1-2, with D tentatively TRBD1 (5 bases). This CDR3 has 14 residues. Germline V CDR1 and CDR2: MNHEY, SVGAGI. Trimming pared 2 bases from V and 5 bases from J, leaving 12 bases between. CDR3 in DNA: TGTGCCAGCAGTTACATACAGGAGGGGTATGGCTACACCTTC. Translating gives CASSYIQEGYGYTF.

This clonotype was observed a handful of times. The chain is built from TRBV12-3 or TRBV12-4 and TRBJ2-2; tentative D call: TRBD2 (6 bases). This CDR3 region has 14 residues. Deletions cut 3 bases from V and 7 bases from J, with 12 bases between. CDR3 protein: CASSLGGGGGELFF. In nucleotides, the CDR3 is TGTGCCAGCAGTTTGGGAGGTGGGGGCGGGGAGCTGTTTTTT.

There are a few counts of this clonotype. The rearrangement joins TRBV20-1 to TRBJ1-1; D is unresolved. Germline V gives CDR1 DFQATT, CDR2 SNEGSKA (reference sequence). The CDR3 contains 12 residues. The V end was cut by 0 bases, the J end by 7 bases, with 9 bases between. CDR3 nucleotide sequence: TGCAGTGCTAGAGATGGGGAATTTGAAGCTTTCTTT. This encodes CSARDGEFEAFF.

This clonotype was observed once. This rearrangement joins TRBV3-1 to TRBJ2-7; TRBD2 agrees at 8 bases. The CDR3 contains 15 residues. The V and J ends lost 0 bases and 3 bases, in that order; junction bases with no gene match: 4. Germline values: CDR1 LGHDT, CDR2 YNNKEL (reference sequence). As DNA, the CDR3 is TGTGCCAGCAGCCAAGAGGAGCGGGGGCACTACGAGCAGTACGTC. As protein: CASSQEERGHYEQYV.

The chain carries TRBV6-1 and TRBJ2-6; D not resolved. The length of the CDR3 is 16 residues. V was cut by 8 bases and J by 0 bases, with 14 bases left in between. Germline V lookup: CDR1 MNHNS, CDR2 SASEGT. The CDR3 region is CASLHPLPSGANVLTF. As DNA, the CDR3 is TGTGCCAGCCTCCACCCACTTCCCTCTGGGGCCAACGTCCTGACTTTC.

This clonotype was observed a few times. The chain links TRBV24-1 to TRBJ2-1; TRBD2 agrees at 7 bases. CDR3 length: 16 residues. The germline V gene has CDR1 KGHDR and CDR2 SFDVKD. The junction had 7 bases not matched to a gene; V was cut back by 5 bases and J by 1 base. The CDR3 nucleotides are TGTGCCACCAGTGCCCCCTCCGGGAGGTCCTACAATGAGCAGTTCTTC. Amino acids: CATSAPSGRSYNEQFF.

In this sample, this clonotype turned up a few times. The chain has TRBV4-1 and TRBJ2-7; D gene unclear. The CDR3 is made up of 14 amino acids. V lost 3 bases to trimming and J lost 4 bases, with 13 bases between them. CDR1 and CDR2 (germline): MGHRA, YSYEKL. The CDR3 DNA follows: TGCGCCAGCAGCCATCCCCCCCGCGGTTACGAGCAGTACTTC. Translated: CASSHPPRGYEQYF.

There are a few counts of this clonotype. The chain links TRBV6-5 to TRBJ2-7; maybe TRBD1 (6 bases). The germline V gene encodes CDR1 MNHEY and CDR2 SVGAGI. This CDR3 has 15 amino acids. Trimming removed 0 bases at V and 0 bases at J, with 9 bases between. The CDR3 DNA is TGTGCCAGCAGTTACTCACGGGACAACTCCTACGAGCAGTACTTC. It specifies CASSYSRDNSYEQYF.

V gene TRBV9 combines with J gene TRBJ2-5, with TRBD2 identical over 10 bases. CDR3 length: 18 residues. With V trimmed by 4 bases and J by 4 bases, 16 bases remained unmatched. Germline values: CDR1 SGDLS, CDR2 YYNGEE. CDR3 sequence (DNA): TGTGCCAGCAGCTCACCCTCGCGTGGTCTAGCGGGAGTAGAGACCCAGTACTTC. This encodes CASSSPSRGLAGVETQYF.

The genes are TRBV29-1 and TRBJ2-4; 7 bases match TRBD1. With V trimmed by 1 base and J by 7 bases, 13 bases remained unmatched. Germline V gene sequence: CDR1 SQVTM, CDR2 ANQGSEA. The CDR3 covers 16 residues. CDR3 loop: CSVEGLSGGVGNIQYF. Here the CDR3 DNA reads TGCAGCGTTGAAGGGCTCTCAGGGGGAGTCGGGAACATTCAGTACTTC.

This chain links TRBV5-1 with TRBJ2-5, with D perhaps matching TRBD2 (7 bases). The CDR3 is made up of 14 amino acids. In germline, CDR1 is SGHRS, CDR2 YFSETQ. Trimming shortened V by 4 bases and J by 5 bases, and 15 bases separated the two germline ends. Here the CDR3 DNA reads TGCGCCAGCAGCCCAGGCGGGGGCGCGGAGACCCAGTACTTC. Protein sequence: CASSPGGGAETQYF.

CDR3 nucleotide sequence: TGTGCCATCAGTCCCGACATCTTGGGCGGCACCGGGGAGCTGTTTTTT. It is translated as CAISPDILGGTGELFF. The rearrangement uses TRBV10-3 and TRBJ2-2; D is uncertain. Germline CDR1 is ENHRY and CDR2 is SYGVKD. Trimming stripped 5 bases from V and 4 bases from J, with 17 bases between. The CDR3 runs 16 residues.

The chain uses TRBV27 and TRBJ2-7, with 10 bases identical to TRBD1. Germline lookup yields CDR1 MNHEY and CDR2 SMNVEV (reference sequence). V trimming: 7 bases; J trimming: 1 base; junction bases outside the gene matches: 10. This CDR3 is 16 amino acids long. CDR3 nucleotides: TGTGCCAGCACTTATAGGGGACAGGGGCTATCCTACGAGCAGTACGTC. This codes for CASTYRGQGLSYEQYV.

This clonotype was detected ten times or more. The chain uses TRBV5-1 and TRBJ1-1; tentatively, D is TRBD1 (6 bases). V was shortened by 4 bases and J by 0 bases, with 13 bases between the two germline ends. CDR1 is SGHRS, CDR2 YFSETQ, per germline. The CDR3 consists of 15 residues. The CDR3 reads CASSIARGVNTEAFF. The CDR3 DNA follows: TGCGCCAGCAGCATCGCCAGGGGCGTGAACACTGAAGCTTTCTTT. Drawing the rest from reference TRBV5-1 and TRBJ1-1, the complete variable domain is KAGVTQTPRYLIKTRGQQVTLSCSPISGHRSVSWYQQTPGQGLQFLFEYFSETQRNKGNFPGRFSGRQFSNSRSEMNVSTLELGDSALYLCASSIARGVNTEAFFGQGTRLTVV.

The rearrangement uses TRBV7-2 and TRBJ2-2; D unresolved. Germline V gives CDR1 SGHTA, CDR2 FQGNSA. Trimming took off 4 bases at V and 9 bases at J, with 18 bases between the two ends. The CDR3 sequence is 15 residues long. CDR3 protein: CASSYNIGPVRELFF. Here the CDR3 DNA reads TGTGCCAGCAGCTATAATATCGGACCCGTTCGGGAGCTGTTTTTT. Full variable domain (remainder filled in from reference TRBV7-2 and TRBJ2-2): GAGVSQSPSNKVTEKGKDVELRCDPISGHTALYWYRQSLGQGLEFLIYFQGNSAPDKSGLPSDRFSAERTGGSVSTLTIQRTQQEDSAVYLCASSYNIGPVRELFFGEGSRLTVL.

V usage is TRBV12-3 or TRBV12-4 and J usage is TRBJ2-1; 9 nucleotides match TRBD2. J was trimmed by 2 bases and V by 7 bases; bases with no gene match: 9. This CDR3 comprises 16 residues. CDR3 residues: CASKASGKGAYNEQFF. The CDR3 DNA reads as TGTGCCAGCAAAGCTAGCGGGAAAGGGGCCTACAATGAGCAGTTCTTC.

The chain uses TRBV5-1 and TRBJ1-1; 7 bases line up with TRBD1. J gave up 0 bases and V 4 bases, and 3 bases lay outside the gene matches. Germline CDR1 reads SGHRS; CDR2 reads YFSETQ. CDR3 length: 14 amino acids. CDR3 coding DNA: TGCGCCAGCAGCAAGGGACAGCTGAACACTGAAGCTTTCTTT. It translates to CASSKGQLNTEAFF.

This chain's CDR3 is CSASVAPGQGVVETQYF. The CDR3 nucleotides are TGCAGTGCTAGCGTAGCACCGGGACAGGGCGTTGTAGAGACCCAGTACTTC. This chain links TRBV20-1 with TRBJ2-5; 9 nucleotides align to TRBD1. The V gene end was trimmed by 3 bases and the J gene end by 4 bases; junction bases not matched to a gene: 15. CDR3 length: 17 residues. CDR1 is DFQATT and CDR2 is SNEGSKA in the germline V gene (reference sequence).

This chain joins TRBV11-3 and TRBJ2-1, with TRBD2 as a possible D gene (6 bases). Germline CDR1 is SGHNT and CDR2 is YENEEA. The length of the CDR3 is 13 residues. Trimming cost V 5 bases and J 8 bases, with 13 bases left between them. The CDR3 DNA reads TGTGCCAGCAGCCCCGACCTAGCGTATGAGCAGTTCTTC. Translated, it gives CASSPDLAYEQFF.

This clonotype was recorded a few times. This chain connects TRBV9 to TRBJ1-2; TRBD1 aligns across 7 bases. The CDR3 is 15 amino acids. Germline values: CDR1 SGDLS, CDR2 YYNGEE. V was clipped by 1 base and J by 4 bases; unmatched bases: 7. The CDR3 DNA sequence: TGTGCCAGCAGCGTACCCGGACAGGATTCCTATGGCTACACCTTC. This gives the protein CASSVPGQDSYGYTF.

This clonotype has just a few counts. The chain combines TRBV6-5 with TRBJ1-1; D unresolved. This CDR3 has 13 amino acids. The V and J ends lost 2 bases and 1 base respectively, with 5 bases between them. Germline V gene lookup returns CDR1 MNHEY and CDR2 SVGAGI. The CDR3 protein is CASSYTRNTEAFF. In DNA form, the CDR3 reads TGTGCCAGCAGTTACACAAGGAACACTGAAGCTTTCTTT.

This sequence joins TRBV27 and TRBJ2-1; possible D gene TRBD1, 6 bases. The germline V gene encodes CDR1 MNHEY and CDR2 SMNVEV (reference sequence). Trimming pared 8 bases from V and 4 bases from J, leaving 12 bases between. The CDR3 is made up of 13 amino acids. CDR3 sequence (DNA): TGTGCCAGCGGGGGCCCGGTTTACAATGAGCAGTTCTTC. Residues: CASGGPVYNEQFF.

This clonotype was seen repeatedly, ten times or more. The chain employs TRBV29-1 and TRBJ2-7, with 10 bases lining up with TRBD2. This CDR3 has 17 amino acids. Unmatched junction bases numbered 13, after V lost 5 bases and J lost 0 bases. Germline V gene lookup returns CDR1 SQVTM and CDR2 ANQGSEA. The CDR3 nucleotides read TGCAGCGTTTCGAATCCCACTAGCGGGAACACCTCCTACGAGCAGTACTTC. It is translated as CSVSNPTSGNTSYEQYF.

Here the CDR3 DNA reads TGTGCCAGCGGGGAGGGGGGGTTCAGTTCACCCCTCCACTTT. Protein: CASGEGGFSSPLHF. The chain has TRBV7-6 and TRBJ1-6, with a weak D call TRBD1 (6 bases). CDR1 and CDR2 from the germline V gene are SGHVS and FNYEAQ. This CDR3 contains 14 residues. The V end was cut by 8 bases, the J end by 9 bases, with 17 bases between.